The rows below give T cell receptor beta chains drawn from one sample of a study of naive and memory T cell subsets. TCRdb ran MiXCR on the UMI-ligation and nested PCR reads and lists one entry per CDR3 protein. The table shows several hundred distinct CDR3 sequences, with around 3.4% occurring only once. Source: skin, taken from a tuberculin skin test site or a saline-injected site (not recorded which). The receptors derive from an adult in good health. Both conserved end residues are part of each CDR3. D genes are given only for firm matches. Clone size, where shown, is once, few, many, or a class for clones that have expanded.

>medium-sized|NA|TRBJ2-1|TRBV11-2
CASSLDGGRQYSSYNEQFF
TGTGCCAGCAGCTTAGATGGCGGCAGGCAGTATAGCTCCTACAATGAGCAGTTCTTC
>large|NA|TRBJ2-7|TRBV6-9
CASSSSSEGQYF
TGTGCCAGCAGTTCCTCATCAGAGGGGCAGTACTTC
>large|TRBD2|TRBJ2-5|TRBV20-1
CSARGIAGPDTETQYF
TGCAGTGCCCGCGGGATAGCGGGCCCGGATACAGAGACCCAGTACTTC
>medium-sized|NA|TRBJ2-2|TRBV4-3
CASSQVSGSSTGELFF
TGCGCCAGCAGCCAAGTTTCGGGGTCGAGCACCGGGGAGCTGTTTTTT
>NA|NA|TRBJ1-5|TRBV20-1
CSASLVVVGAGSNQPQHF
TGCAGTGCTAGTTTGGTCGTAGTCGGGGCGGGAAGCAATCAGCCCCAGCATTTT
>medium-sized|NA|TRBJ1-2|TRBV11-2
CAMRRAAMIRYGYTF
TGTGCCATGCGGAGGGCGGCCATGATTCGGTATGGCTACACCTTC
>medium-sized|NA|TRBJ2-1|TRBV5-1
CASSLDTYNEQFF
TGCGCCAGTAGCCTGGACACCTACAATGAGCAGTTCTTC
>medium-sized|NA|TRBJ2-5|TRBV20-1
CSARRSMGETQYF
TGCAGTGCTAGACGTAGCATGGGAGAGACCCAGTACTTC
>large|NA|TRBJ2-4|TRBV5-6
CASSLGGELAKNIQYF
TGTGCCAGCAGCTTGGGAGGGGAACTAGCCAAAAACATTCAGTACTTC
>large|NA|TRBJ2-1|TRBV10-1
CASSESLGNEQFF
TGCGCCAGCAGTGAGTCGCTCGGAAATGAGCAGTTCTTC
>medium-sized|TRBD1|TRBJ2-3|TRBV20-1
CSARVTGTGSTDTQYF
TGCAGTGCTAGAGTTACTGGGACAGGGAGCACAGATACGCAGTATTTT
>NA|NA|TRBJ2-2|TRBV29-1
CSVEDGRGLTGELFF
TGCAGCGTTGAAGATGGCAGGGGATTAACCGGGGAGCTGTTTTTT
>large|NA|TRBJ2-5|TRBV7-9
CASSLMDQETQYF
TGTGCCAGCAGCTTAATGGATCAAGAGACCCAGTACTTC
>large|NA|TRBJ1-1|TRBV29-1
CSVEVLRSVLEAFF
TGCAGCGTTGAAGTCCTGAGGTCGGTCCTTGAAGCTTTCTTT
>large|TRBD2|TRBJ2-1|TRBV20-1
CSARDLASGRASLAFNEQFF
TGCAGTGCTAGAGATCTAGCTAGCGGGAGGGCCAGCCTTGCGTTTAATGAGCAGTTCTTC
>NA|NA|TRBJ1-1|TRBV3-1
CASSQGGLRTEAFF
TGTGCCAGCAGCCAGGGTGGGTTGAGGACTGAAGCTTTCTTT
>large|NA|TRBJ2-7|TRBV29-1
CSVRDMTYEQYF
TGCAGCGTCCGGGACATGACCTACGAGCAGTACTTC
>NA|TRBD2|TRBJ2-3|TRBV27
CASSTQSGRGTDTQYF
TGTGCCAGCAGTACCCAAAGCGGGAGGGGCACAGATACGCAGTATTTT
>medium-sized|TRBD2|TRBJ2-1|TRBV5-1
CASSLGILAGEQFF
TGCGCCAGCAGCTTGGGGATACTAGCGGGTGAGCAGTTCTTC